The clone carrying this TCR beta chain was counted between two and nine times. Its target is not known. Sequence at one end of the junction differs from germline and may be a read error. Donors included only healthy HIV-negative adults lacking recent acute infections or vaccinations. This sample stems from a study of shared clonotypes between healthy human individuals. Study as a whole: Donors had three CD4 naive, three CD4 memory, two CD8 naive and one CD8 memory plate apiece. Overall study results and limits: The study found about 5% of naive CD4 clonotypes shared across four donors. Clonotypes shared by all four sorted-subset donors had higher generation probabilities than non-shared clonotypes.

The CDR3 is 14 amino acids. CDR1 and CDR2 from the germline V gene are SGHTA and FQGNSA. Assay used: immunoSEQ multiplex PCR; TCRdb lists only in-frame clones, some missing. This sample has around 1.1 million clones, with about 72% found just once. This sequence originates from a man younger than 30 in good health. Some clones in this sample may be carry-over from other donors' samples. The chain combines TRBV7-2 with TRBJ1-4, with D unresolved. Source material: memory CD4+ T cells from PBMCs. Specified subset: CD45RA-negative fraction. CDR3 amino acids: CASSLGTRNGKLFF. The CDR3 DNA reads as TGTGCCAGCAGCTTAGGGACCCGAAATGGAAAACTGTTTTTT.